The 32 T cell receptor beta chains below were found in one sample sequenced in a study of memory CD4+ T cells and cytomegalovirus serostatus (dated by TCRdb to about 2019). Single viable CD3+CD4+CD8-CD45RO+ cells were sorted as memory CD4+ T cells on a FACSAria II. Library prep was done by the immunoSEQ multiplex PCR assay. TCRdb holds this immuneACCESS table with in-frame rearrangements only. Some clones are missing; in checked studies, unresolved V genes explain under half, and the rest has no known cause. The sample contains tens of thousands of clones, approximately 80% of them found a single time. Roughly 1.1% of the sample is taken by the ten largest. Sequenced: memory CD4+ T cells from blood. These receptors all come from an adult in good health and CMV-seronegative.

The CDR3 reads CASSGLAGGLNEQFF. The CDR3 region has the DNA TGTGCCAGCAGCGGCCTAGCGGGAGGGCTTAATGAGCAGTTCTTC. V gene TRBV9 combines with J gene TRBJ2-1; 12 bases fit TRBD2. Germline CDR1 SGDLS, CDR2 YYNGEE. The CDR3 spans 15 residues. Unmatched junction bases numbered 5, after V lost 3 bases and J lost 7 bases. The variable domain in full, completed from reference TRBV9 and TRBJ2-1, reads DSGVTQTPKHLITATGQRVTLRCSPRSGDLSVYWYQQSLDQGLQFLIQYYNGEERAKGNILERFSAQQFPDLHSELNLSSLELGDSALYFCASSGLAGGLNEQFFGPGTRLTVL.

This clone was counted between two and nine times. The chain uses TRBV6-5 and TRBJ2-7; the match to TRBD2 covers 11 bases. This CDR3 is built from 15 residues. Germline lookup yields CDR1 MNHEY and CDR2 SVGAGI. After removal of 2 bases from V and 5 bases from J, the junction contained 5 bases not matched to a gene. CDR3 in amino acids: CASSYGGLAENEQYF. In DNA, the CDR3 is TGTGCCAGCAGTTACGGGGGACTAGCGGAAAACGAGCAGTACTTC.

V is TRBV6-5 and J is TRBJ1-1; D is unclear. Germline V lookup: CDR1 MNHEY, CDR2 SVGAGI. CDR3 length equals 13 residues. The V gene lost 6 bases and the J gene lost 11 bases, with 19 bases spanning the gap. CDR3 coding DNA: TGTGCCAGCAGAACACCGGGAGCCGCGACGGCTTTCTTT. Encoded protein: CASRTPGAATAFF.

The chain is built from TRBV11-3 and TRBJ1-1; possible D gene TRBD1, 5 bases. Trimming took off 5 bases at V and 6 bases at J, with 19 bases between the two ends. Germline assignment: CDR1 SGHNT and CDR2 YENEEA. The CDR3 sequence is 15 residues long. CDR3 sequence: CASSASPSGYAEAFF. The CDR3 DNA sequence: TGTGCCAGCAGCGCTTCCCCGTCAGGGTACGCTGAAGCTTTCTTT.

The chain's CDR3 is CASSSEPGNTEAFF. For the CDR3, the DNA is TGTGCCAGCAGCTCCGAACCAGGGAACACTGAAGCTTTCTTT. The chain combines TRBV5-8 with TRBJ1-1, with D unclear. Germline V lookup: CDR1 SGHTS, CDR2 YDEGEE. CDR3 length: 14 residues. V lost 3 bases and J 1 base, leaving 10 bases between the germline ends.

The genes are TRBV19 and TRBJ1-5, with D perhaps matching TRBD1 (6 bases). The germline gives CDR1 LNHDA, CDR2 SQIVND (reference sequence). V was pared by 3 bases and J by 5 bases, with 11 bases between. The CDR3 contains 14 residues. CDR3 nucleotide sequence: TGTGCCAGTAGTATGGAACAGGGCTATCAGCCCCAGCATTTT. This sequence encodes CASSMEQGYQPQHF.

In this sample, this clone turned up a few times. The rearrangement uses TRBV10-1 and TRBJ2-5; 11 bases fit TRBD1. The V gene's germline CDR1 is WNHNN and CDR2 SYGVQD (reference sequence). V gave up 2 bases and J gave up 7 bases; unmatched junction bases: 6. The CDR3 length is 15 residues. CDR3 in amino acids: CASSERTGGKGTQYF. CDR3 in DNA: TGCGCCAGCAGTGAGCGGACAGGGGGCAAAGGGACCCAGTACTTC.

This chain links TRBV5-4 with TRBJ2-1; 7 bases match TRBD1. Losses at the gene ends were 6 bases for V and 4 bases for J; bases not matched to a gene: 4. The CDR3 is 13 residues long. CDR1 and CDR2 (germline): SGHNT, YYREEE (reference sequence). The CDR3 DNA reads TGTGCCAGCATAGACAGGGAGTACAATGAGCAGTTCTTC. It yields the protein CASIDREYNEQFF.

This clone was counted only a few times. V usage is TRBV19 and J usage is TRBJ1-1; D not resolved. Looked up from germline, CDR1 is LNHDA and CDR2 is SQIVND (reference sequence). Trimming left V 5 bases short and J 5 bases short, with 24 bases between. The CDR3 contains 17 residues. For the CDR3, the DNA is TGTGCCAGTAGTGGAGATCGGGAGCCTTGGAGGGTGACTGAAGCTTTCTTT. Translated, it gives CASSGDREPWRVTEAFF.

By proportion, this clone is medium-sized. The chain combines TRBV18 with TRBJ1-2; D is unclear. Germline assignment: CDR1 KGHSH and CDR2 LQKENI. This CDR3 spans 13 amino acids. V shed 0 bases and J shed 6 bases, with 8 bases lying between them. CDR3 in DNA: TGTGCCAGCTCACCACCGCTTGGCCATGGCTACACCTTC. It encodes CASSPPLGHGYTF.

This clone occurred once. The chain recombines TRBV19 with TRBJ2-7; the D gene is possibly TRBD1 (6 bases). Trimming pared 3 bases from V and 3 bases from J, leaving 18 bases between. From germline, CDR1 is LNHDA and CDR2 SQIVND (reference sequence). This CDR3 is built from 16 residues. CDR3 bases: TGTGCCAGTAGTATGTCAGGACAGCTCCAATACTACGAGCAGTACTTC. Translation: CASSMSGQLQYYEQYF.

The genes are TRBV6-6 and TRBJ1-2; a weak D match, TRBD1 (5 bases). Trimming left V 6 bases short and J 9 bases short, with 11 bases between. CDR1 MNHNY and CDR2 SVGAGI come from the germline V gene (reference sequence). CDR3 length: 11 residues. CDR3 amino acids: CASSSTGSYTF. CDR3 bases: TGTGCCAGCAGCTCCACAGGAAGCTACACCTTC.

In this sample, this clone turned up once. The CDR3, as DNA: TGTGCCTGGAGTACGGGCAGCCTCTATGGCTACACCTTC. Translating gives CAWSTGSLYGYTF. V is TRBV30 and J is TRBJ1-2, with unresolved D. The CDR3 is 13 residues long. The germline V and J ends were trimmed by 2 bases and 4 bases, with 11 bases remaining between them. Germline-derived CDR1 and CDR2 are GTSNPN and SVGIG (reference sequence).

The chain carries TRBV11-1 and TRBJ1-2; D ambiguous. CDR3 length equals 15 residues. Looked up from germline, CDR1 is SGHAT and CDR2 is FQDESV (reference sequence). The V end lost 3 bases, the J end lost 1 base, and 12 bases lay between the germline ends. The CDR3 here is CASSFGTTDNYGYTF. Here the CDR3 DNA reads TGTGCCAGCAGCTTCGGTACAACTGATAACTATGGCTACACCTTC.

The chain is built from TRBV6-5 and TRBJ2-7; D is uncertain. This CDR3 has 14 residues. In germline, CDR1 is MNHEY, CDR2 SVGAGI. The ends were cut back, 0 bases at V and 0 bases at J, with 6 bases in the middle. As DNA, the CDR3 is TGTGCCAGCAGTTACTCCGGGCGCTCCTACGAGCAGTACTTC. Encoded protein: CASSYSGRSYEQYF.

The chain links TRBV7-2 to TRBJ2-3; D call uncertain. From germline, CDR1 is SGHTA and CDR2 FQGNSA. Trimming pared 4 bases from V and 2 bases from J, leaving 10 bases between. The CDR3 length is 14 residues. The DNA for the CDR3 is TGTGCCAGCAGCTGGCAGGCGAACACAGATACGCAGTATTTT. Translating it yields CASSWQANTDTQYF.

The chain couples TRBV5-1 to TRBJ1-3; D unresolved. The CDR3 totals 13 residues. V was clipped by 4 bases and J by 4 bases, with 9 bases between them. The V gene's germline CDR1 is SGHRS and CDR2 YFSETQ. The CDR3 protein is CASSPGSGNTIYF. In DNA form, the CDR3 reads TGCGCCAGCAGCCCTGGATCAGGAAACACCATATATTTT.

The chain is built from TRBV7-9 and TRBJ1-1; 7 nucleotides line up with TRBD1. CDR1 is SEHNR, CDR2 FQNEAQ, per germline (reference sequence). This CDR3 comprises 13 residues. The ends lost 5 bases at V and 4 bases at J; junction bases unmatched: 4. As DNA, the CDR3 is TGTGCCAGCAGCAAGACAGGGCCCACTGAAGCTTTCTTT. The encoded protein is CASSKTGPTEAFF.

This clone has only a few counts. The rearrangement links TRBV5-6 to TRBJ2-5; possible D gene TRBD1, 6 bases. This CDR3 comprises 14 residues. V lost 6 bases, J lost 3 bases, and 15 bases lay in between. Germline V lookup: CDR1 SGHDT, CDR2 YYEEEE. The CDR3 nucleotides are TGTGCCAGCAACTTAGACAGGTCCGAAGAGACCCAGTACTTC. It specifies CASNLDRSEETQYF.

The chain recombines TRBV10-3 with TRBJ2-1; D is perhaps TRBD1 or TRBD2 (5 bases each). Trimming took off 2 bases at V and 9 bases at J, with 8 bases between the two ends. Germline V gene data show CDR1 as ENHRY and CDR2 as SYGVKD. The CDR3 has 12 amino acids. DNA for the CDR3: TGTGCCATCAGTGAGAAGAGGGGTGAGCAGTTCTTC. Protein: CAISEKRGEQFF.

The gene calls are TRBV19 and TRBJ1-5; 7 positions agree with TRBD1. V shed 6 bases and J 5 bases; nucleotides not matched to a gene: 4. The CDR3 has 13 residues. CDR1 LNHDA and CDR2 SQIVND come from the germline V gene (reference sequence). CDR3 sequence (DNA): TGTGCCAGTAGCCAGGGACAGCATCAGCCCCAGCATTTT. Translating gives CASSQGQHQPQHF.

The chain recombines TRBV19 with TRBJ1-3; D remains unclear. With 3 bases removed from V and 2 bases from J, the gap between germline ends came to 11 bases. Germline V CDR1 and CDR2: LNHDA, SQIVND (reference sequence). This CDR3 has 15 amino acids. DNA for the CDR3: TGTGCCAGTAGTATCGGGCAGAGAGCTGGAAACACCATATATTTT. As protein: CASSIGQRAGNTIYF.

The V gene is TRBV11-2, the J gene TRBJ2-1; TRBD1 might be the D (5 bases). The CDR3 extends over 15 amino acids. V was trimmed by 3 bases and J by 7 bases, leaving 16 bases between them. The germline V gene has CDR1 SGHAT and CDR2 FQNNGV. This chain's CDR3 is CASSLGLPNMNEQFF. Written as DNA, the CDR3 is TGTGCCAGCAGCTTGGGGCTACCAAACATGAATGAGCAGTTCTTC.

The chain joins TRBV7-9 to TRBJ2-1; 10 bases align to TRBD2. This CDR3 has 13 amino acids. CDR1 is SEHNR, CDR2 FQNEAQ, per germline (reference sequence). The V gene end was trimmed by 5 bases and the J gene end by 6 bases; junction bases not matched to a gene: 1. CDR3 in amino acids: CASSRTSGNEQFF. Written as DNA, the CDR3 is TGTGCCAGCAGCAGGACTAGCGGCAATGAGCAGTTCTTC. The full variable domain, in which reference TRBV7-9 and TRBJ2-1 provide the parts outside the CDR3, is DTGVSQNPRHKITKRGQNVTFRCDPISEHNRLYWYRQTLGQGPEFLTYFQNEAQLEKSRLLSDRFSAERPKGSFSTLEIQRTEQGDSAMYLCASSRTSGNEQFFGPGTRLTVL.

CDR3 protein: CASSVVRLANEQFF. The CDR3 DNA follows: TGTGCCAGCAGCGTCGTTCGACTAGCCAATGAGCAGTTCTTC. The chain uses TRBV2 and TRBJ2-1; 7 positions agree with TRBD2. With 6 bases clipped from V and 6 bases from J, the junction kept 8 bases outside the gene matches. CDR3 length: 14 residues. The germline CDR1 and CDR2 sequences are SNHLY and FYNNEI.

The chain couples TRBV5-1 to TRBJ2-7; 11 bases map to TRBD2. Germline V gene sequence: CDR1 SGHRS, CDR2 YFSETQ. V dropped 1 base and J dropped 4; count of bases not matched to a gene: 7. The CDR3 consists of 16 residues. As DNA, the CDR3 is TGCGCCAGCAGCTTGATGTTCCCTAGCGGGGGGTACGAGCAGTACTTC. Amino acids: CASSLMFPSGGYEQYF.

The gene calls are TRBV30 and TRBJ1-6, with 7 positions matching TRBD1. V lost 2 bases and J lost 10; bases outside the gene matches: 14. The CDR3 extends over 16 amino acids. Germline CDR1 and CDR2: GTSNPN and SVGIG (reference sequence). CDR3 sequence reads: CAWSYRPRQGRSPLHF. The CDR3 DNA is TGTGCCTGGAGTTACCGACCCCGACAGGGTCGGTCACCCCTCCACTTT.

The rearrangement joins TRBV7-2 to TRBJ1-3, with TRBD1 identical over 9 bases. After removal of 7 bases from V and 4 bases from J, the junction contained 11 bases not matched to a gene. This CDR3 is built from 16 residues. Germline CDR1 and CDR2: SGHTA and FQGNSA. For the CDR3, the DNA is TGTGCCAGCACCTCAGGGGGGACAGGGATAGGAAACACCATATATTTT. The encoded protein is CASTSGGTGIGNTIYF.

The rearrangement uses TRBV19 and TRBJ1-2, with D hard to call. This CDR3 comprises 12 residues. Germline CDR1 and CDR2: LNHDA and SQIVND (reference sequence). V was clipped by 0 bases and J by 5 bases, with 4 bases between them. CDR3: CASSIEPYGYTF. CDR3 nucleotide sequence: TGTGCCAGTAGTATAGAGCCATATGGCTACACCTTC.

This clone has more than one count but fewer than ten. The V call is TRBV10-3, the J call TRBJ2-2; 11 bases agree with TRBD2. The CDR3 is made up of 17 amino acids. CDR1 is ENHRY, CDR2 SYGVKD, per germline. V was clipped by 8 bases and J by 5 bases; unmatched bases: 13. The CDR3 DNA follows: TGTGCCATCGGCCTAAATAGCGGGAGGGCCGGAACCGGGGAGCTGTTTTTT. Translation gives CAIGLNSGRAGTGELFF.

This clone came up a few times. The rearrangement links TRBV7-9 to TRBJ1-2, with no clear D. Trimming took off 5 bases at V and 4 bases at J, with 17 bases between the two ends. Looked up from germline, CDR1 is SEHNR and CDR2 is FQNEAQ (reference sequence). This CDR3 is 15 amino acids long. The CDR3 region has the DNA TGTGCCAGCAGCCGAGGTGGACGGGAGGTCTATGGCTACACCTTC. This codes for CASSRGGREVYGYTF.

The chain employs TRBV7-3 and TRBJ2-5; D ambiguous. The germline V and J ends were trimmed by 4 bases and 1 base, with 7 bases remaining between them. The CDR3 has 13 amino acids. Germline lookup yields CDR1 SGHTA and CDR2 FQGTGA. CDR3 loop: CASSSALQETQYF. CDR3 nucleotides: TGTGCCAGCAGCTCGGCCCTCCAAGAGACCCAGTACTTC. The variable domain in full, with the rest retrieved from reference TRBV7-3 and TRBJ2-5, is GAGVSQTPSNKVTEKGKYVELRCDPISGHTALYWYRQSLGQGPEFLIYFQGTGAADDSGLPNDRFFAVRPEGSVSTLKIQRTERGDSAVYLCASSSALQETQYFGPGTRLLVL.